This TCR beta chain derives from a study of shared clonotypes between healthy human individuals. Across the study: The cohort comprised a couple of women and a few men. Their ages spanned 18 to 49 years. For every donor, three CD4 naive, three CD4 memory, two CD8 naive and one CD8 memory plates were used. Whole-study findings and limits: A few donors showed sharing of about 4.7% of naive CD4 clonotypes. It was expected that sequencing depth would affect clonotype sharing among donors.

Between the trimmed V and J ends, which lost 2 bases and 3 bases, there was a span of 11 bases. Germline V gene sequence: CDR1 WNHNN, CDR2 SYGVQD (reference sequence). This CDR3 comprises 15 residues. A note on this clone: Its antigen is still unknown.

The data were produced by immunoSEQ multiplex PCR, yet TCRdb's version contains in-frame clones alone and is incomplete. This repertoire shows approximately 2.4 million clones, more than 90% found once; its top ten account for over 0.1%. This chain joins TRBV10-1 and TRBJ2-1; TRBD1 is a possible D gene (5 bases). This TCR was recovered from a man aged 18 to 30 in good health. Sequenced sample: naive CD4+ T cells sorted from blood. Subset defined: CD45RA+ positively selected. The CDR3 spells CASSEARVGYNEQFF. The CDR3 DNA sequence: TGCGCCAGCAGTGAGGCCAGGGTAGGCTACAATGAGCAGTTCTTC.